Below are 14 T cell receptor beta chains sequenced from a single sample in a study of CD8+ T cells in alopecia areata. Reverse transcription of extracted RNA yielded cDNA, which provided the sequencing template. The data were produced by immunoSEQ multiplex PCR, yet TCRdb's version contains in-frame clones alone and is incomplete. Here the sample spans around 80,000 clones, 45% to 60% being singletons. Sequences were obtained from NKG2D-high CD8+ T cells sorted from blood. The receptors originated from a human donor with alopecia areata.

This clone was picked up a small number of times. The V gene is TRBV29-1, the J gene TRBJ2-5; TRBD2 agrees at 7 bases. V shed 7 bases, J shed 3 bases, and the junction held 11 bases outside the gene matches. Germline V lookup: CDR1 SQVTM, CDR2 ANQGSEA. CDR3 size: 14 residues. CDR3 loop: CSAENRGVKETQYF. In DNA, the CDR3 is TGCAGCGCCGAGAACCGGGGGGTTAAAGAGACCCAGTACTTC.

V gene TRBV29-1 combines with J gene TRBJ2-3, with TRBD1 matching 9 bases. Looked up from germline, CDR1 is SQVTM and CDR2 is ANQGSEA. V lost 7 bases to trimming and J lost 4 bases; unmatched junction nucleotides: 6. This CDR3 region has 13 residues. CDR3 coding DNA: TGCAGCGCGACGGACAGGGGCGCAGATACGCAGTATTTT. Translating gives CSATDRGADTQYF.

This rearrangement joins TRBV28 to TRBJ2-7; D remains ambiguous. Germline-derived CDR1 and CDR2 are MDHEN and SYDVKM. The CDR3 totals 13 residues. V was clipped by 1 base and J by 4 bases, with 8 bases between them. For the CDR3, the DNA is TGTGCCAGCAGTTTATTGCTGGGGTACGAGCAGTACTTC. Its protein product is CASSLLLGYEQYF.

This clone was counted only a few times. The genes are TRBV7-8 and TRBJ1-5; 7 bases map to TRBD1. The CDR3 is 15 residues long. V trimming: 5 bases; J trimming: 2 bases; junction bases outside the gene matches: 6. Germline V lookup: CDR1 SGHVS, CDR2 FQNEAQ. DNA for the CDR3: TGTGCCAGCAGCGTAATGCAGGGGGGCAATCAGCCCCAGCATTTT. It specifies CASSVMQGGNQPQHF.

This clone occurred a few times. This chain links TRBV28 with TRBJ2-3, with 10 bases aligning to TRBD1. Germline values: CDR1 MDHEN, CDR2 SYDVKM. Losses at the gene ends were 5 bases for V and 7 bases for J; bases not matched to a gene: 12. This CDR3 comprises 16 residues. CDR3: CASSTFGTGVINTQYF. CDR3 bases: TGTGCCAGCAGTACCTTCGGGACAGGGGTAATAAATACGCAGTATTTT. Full variable domain (rest looked up from reference TRBV28 and TRBJ2-3): DVKVTQSSRYLVKRTGEKVFLECVQDMDHENMFWYRQDPGLGLRLIYFSYDVKMKEKGDIPEGYSVSREKKERFSLILESASTNQTSMYLCASSTFGTGVINTQYFGPGTRLTVL.

V gene TRBV29-1 combines with J gene TRBJ1-1; 7 bases align to TRBD1. CDR1 SQVTM and CDR2 ANQGSEA come from the germline V gene. The CDR3 covers 11 residues. With V trimmed by 8 bases and J by 7 bases, 7 bases remained unmatched. This CDR3 reads CSYRDSGEAFF. For the CDR3, the DNA is TGCAGCTACCGGGACAGTGGTGAAGCTTTCTTT.

The chain joins TRBV6-6 to TRBJ2-4; no definite D call. The CDR3 is made up of 15 amino acids. Looked up from germline, CDR1 is MNHNY and CDR2 is SVGAGI (reference sequence). Trimming left V 5 bases short and J 0 bases short, with 11 bases between. The CDR3 loop is CASSGSILAKNIQYF. CDR3 coding DNA: TGTGCCAGCAGTGGCTCTATCCTAGCCAAAAACATTCAGTACTTC.

V and J are TRBV5-6 and TRBJ2-7; TRBD1 matches at 7 bases. The CDR3 length is 15 residues. The trim removed 0 bases at V and 3 bases at J, leaving 6 bases unmatched. Germline lookup yields CDR1 SGHDT and CDR2 YYEEEE. The CDR3 bases are TGTGCCAGCAGCTTGGCGGGCCAGGGGGTCTACGAGCAGTACTTC. It translates to CASSLAGQGVYEQYF. Full variable domain (missing parts from reference TRBV5-6 and TRBJ2-7): DAGVTQSPTHLIKTRGQQVTLRCSPKSGHDTVSWYQQALGQGPQFIFQYYEEEERQRGNFPDRFSGHQFPNYSSELNVNALLLGDSALYLCASSLAGQGVYEQYFGPGTRLTVT.

This chain links TRBV11-2 with TRBJ2-5, with 15 bases aligning to TRBD2. Germline CDR1 reads SGHAT; CDR2 reads FQNNGV. The CDR3 runs 15 residues. J was trimmed by 4 bases and V by 5 bases; bases with no gene match: 2. CDR3 nucleotides: TGTGCCAGCAGCCTGGGACTAGCGGGAGGAGAGACCCAGTACTTC. It codes for CASSLGLAGGETQYF.

The rearrangement joins TRBV27 to TRBJ2-3; D is uncertain. Trimming removed 2 bases from V and 5 bases from J, with 8 bases in between. In germline, CDR1 is MNHEY, CDR2 SMNVEV (reference sequence). The CDR3 loop spans 13 amino acids. The CDR3: CASSLALKDTQYF. The CDR3 DNA reads TGTGCCAGCAGTTTAGCGTTAAAAGATACGCAGTATTTT.

This chain links TRBV27 with TRBJ2-1, with TRBD2 identical over 8 bases. CDR1 MNHEY and CDR2 SMNVEV come from the germline V gene (reference sequence). There are 14 residues in the CDR3. V shed 5 bases and J 4 bases; nucleotides not matched to a gene: 4. This CDR3 is CASSPSGPYNEQFF. The CDR3 coding sequence is TGTGCCAGCAGTCCTAGCGGGCCTTACAATGAGCAGTTCTTC.

The gene calls are TRBV9 and TRBJ2-3; 7 nucleotides line up with TRBD2. V shed 1 base, J shed 3 bases, and the junction held 8 bases outside the gene matches. Per germline, CDR1 SGDLS and CDR2 YYNGEE. This CDR3 region has 16 residues. In DNA, the CDR3 is TGTGCCAGCAGCGTAAGTGGCGGGAGTCGGACAGATACGCAGTATTTT. Protein sequence: CASSVSGGSRTDTQYF.

The chain carries TRBV7-9 and TRBJ2-7; D unclear. CDR1 is SEHNR, CDR2 FQNEAQ, per germline (reference sequence). CDR3 length: 13 amino acids. The V end was cut by 2 bases, the J end by 3 bases, with 8 bases between. The CDR3 DNA reads as TGTGCCAGCAGCTTACCTCAGAACTACGAGCAGTACTTC. It yields the protein CASSLPQNYEQYF.

The chain couples TRBV29-1 to TRBJ1-5; D is perhaps TRBD1 (5 bases). The CDR3 is made up of 13 amino acids. Trimming took 2 bases from V and 3 from J, leaving 8 bases between them. Germline assignment: CDR1 SQVTM and CDR2 ANQGSEA. CDR3 sequence (DNA): TGCAGCGTTGAATGGGGGGACAATCAGCCCCAGCATTTT. This gives the protein CSVEWGDNQPQHF.